These T cell receptor beta chains were read from a single sample in a study of TIL therapy for anti-PD-1-resistant metastatic lung cancer. Data came from immunoSEQ multiplex PCR; TCRdb stores just in-frame clones and leaves some out. This table holds more than 20,000 clones, just over 70% found once. Sequences were derived from blood, sampled at baseline. These receptor sequences come from a person between 25 and 79 years old with non-small cell lung cancer. The CDR3 runs from the conserved cysteine through the conserved F or W. The order of the fields is D gene, V gene, clone size, J gene, CDR3 DNA, CDR3 protein. The D gene is left open where the match is weak. The listing skips clone size in some rows; elsewhere it reads once, few, many or a size class.

>NA|TRBV3-1/TRBV3-2|few|TRBJ2-1
TGTGCCAGCAGCCCATTGGGCCTGTATTCCTACAATGAGCAGTTCTTC
CASSPLGLYSYNEQFF
>NA|TRBV12-3/TRBV12-4|once|TRBJ1-1
TGTGCCAGCAGTTTCTGGAGCACTGAAGCTTTCTTT
CASSFWSTEAFF
>TRBD1|TRBV6-5|few|TRBJ1-1
TGTGCCAGCAAGGGACAGGGGGTACCTGAAGCTTTCTTT
CASKGQGVPEAFF
>NA|TRBV7-2|NA|TRBJ2-3
TGTGCCAGCAGCGCTTTCCCGCGGGGCACAGATACGCAGTATTTT
CASSAFPRGTDTQYF
>NA|TRBV6-5|NA|TRBJ1-2
TGTGCCAGCAGAACTTCAGGGAGAAATGGGTATGGCTACACCTTC
CASRTSGRNGYGYTF
>NA|TRBV4-2|NA|TRBJ2-4
TGTGCCAGCAGCCAAGATGTTATAAACATTCAGTACTTC
CASSQDVINIQYF
>NA|TRBV5-6|NA|TRBJ2-7
TGTGCCAGCAGCTTTGAGGGAGGAAAATACGAGCAGTACTTC
CASSFEGGKYEQYF
>NA|TRBV12-3/TRBV12-4|NA|TRBJ1-3
TGTGCCAGCAGACGAAACACCATATATTTT
CASRRNTIYF
>NA|TRBV28|NA|TRBJ2-1
TGTGCCAGCAGTTCGTATTCCAGTGAGCAGTTCTTC
CASSSYSSEQFF
>NA|TRBV9|NA|TRBJ1-2
TGTGCCAGCAGCGCGCGGGGGGGTGGGGGCTACACCTTC
CASSARGGGGYTF
>TRBD1|TRBV5-1|few|TRBJ2-3
TGCGCCAGCAGCTTGGCCGGGACAGGGATAACAGATACGCAGTATTTT
CASSLAGTGITDTQYF
>NA|TRBV5-1|NA|TRBJ2-3
TGCGCCAGCAGCTTAACGGACGGAGGGGGCACGCAGTATTTT
CASSLTDGGGTQYF
>NA|TRBV11-3|NA|TRBJ2-5
TGTGCCAGCAGCCCCGTGGGGAGCGTCGAGACCCAGTACTTC
CASSPVGSVETQYF
>NA|TRBV18|NA|TRBJ1-5
TGTGCCAGCTCACCGGGGGGCGGAGGCAATCAGCCCCAGCATTTT
CASSPGGGGNQPQHF
>NA|TRBV3-1/TRBV3-2|NA|TRBJ1-6
TGTGCCAGCAGCCAAGGAGCCACCGGTTTACCCCTCCACTTT
CASSQGATGLPLHF
>TRBD1|TRBV18|few|TRBJ1-5
TGTGCCAGCTCACCAGGGACAGGGGGCTCTCAGCCCCAGCATTTT
CASSPGTGGSQPQHF
>TRBD2|TRBV10-3|NA|TRBJ2-1
TGTGCCATCAGTGGAATGACGCTTCGGGAGGGGGTCCACAATGAGCAGTTCTTC
CAISGMTLREGVHNEQFF
>NA|TRBV5-5|once|TRBJ1-4
TGTGCCAGCAGCTTGGGAGGGGGGAATGAAAAACTGTTTTTT
CASSLGGGNEKLFF
>TRBD2|TRBV4-1|NA|TRBJ2-1
TGCGCCAGCAGCCAAGTAGCGGGAGGGCCCGGTGAGCAGTTCTTC
CASSQVAGGPGEQFF
>NA|TRBV12-3/TRBV12-4|NA|TRBJ2-7
TGTGCCAGCAGTTTAGGAGACTCCTACGAGCAGTACTTC
CASSLGDSYEQYF